A selection of T cell receptor beta chains follows, all from one sample in a study of immune evolution from preneoplasia to lung adenocarcinoma. Generated by immunoSEQ multiplex PCR, the TCRdb table keeps only in-frame clones and is missing some. Seen here are about 3,000 clones, 80% to 90% observed once, and the top ten hold 7.5% to 8.5%. The specimen sequenced was FFPE adjacent normal lung tissue. The receptors derive from a person between 65 and 79 years old with lung adenocarcinoma. Each CDR3 is given with its conserved first and last residue. A D gene is named only where the DNA matches it firmly. Clone size is stated in some rows and not others, as once, few, many or a class when expanded.

d_call | j_call | cdr3_length | v_call | clone_size | cdr3_aa
NA | TRBJ2-1 | 16 | TRBV5-1 | NA | CASSLKQPSSYNEQFF
NA | TRBJ1-1 | 11 | TRBV5-5 | NA | CASSFNTEAFF
NA | TRBJ1-2 | 13 | TRBV30 | once | CAWSVLYRDGYTF
TRBD1 | TRBJ2-5 | 17 | TRBV5-1 | NA | CASSLGTGQGFRETQYF
TRBD1 | TRBJ2-5 | 16 | TRBV4-1 | NA | CASSPTGANGQETQYF
NA | TRBJ1-2 | 15 | TRBV6-5 | NA | CASRRTRTVNYGYTF
TRBD1 | TRBJ1-6 | 15 | TRBV9 | once | CASSVEDRAESPLHF
NA | TRBJ2-1 | 12 | TRBV2 | NA | CASWAGGDEQFF
TRBD1 | TRBJ1-6 | 16 | TRBV2 | NA | CASNGQGGFRNSPLHF
NA | TRBJ2-1 | 16 | TRBV10-2 | NA | CASSVMVGVNTGEQFF
NA | TRBJ2-6 | 15 | TRBV6-1 | NA | CASSETGTGANVLTF
NA | TRBJ2-7 | 14 | TRBV4-2 | NA | CASSPPYESYEQYF
TRBD1 | TRBJ2-5 | 15 | TRBV7-3 | NA | CASSLGTGLQETQYF
NA | TRBJ2-7 | 12 | TRBV11-2 | NA | CATIRGPHEQYF
NA | TRBJ1-5 | 12 | TRBV5-6 | NA | CAGSLGAQPQHF
NA | TRBJ2-1 | 16 | TRBV5-4 | NA | CASSPGGTVNYNEQFF
NA | TRBJ1-2 | 11 | TRBV20-1 | once | CSAKIDYGYTF
TRBD2 | TRBJ2-1 | 19 | TRBV30 | NA | CAWSVRTSGRRSSYNEQFF
TRBD1 | TRBJ1-2 | 15 | TRBV5-1 | once | CASSLAGTDNYGYTF
NA | TRBJ1-1 | 11 | TRBV25-1 | NA | CASSFGQKAFF
TRBD2 | TRBJ2-1 | 15 | TRBV6-1 | once | CASRVGLAGGVEQFF
TRBD2 | TRBJ2-3 | 15 | TRBV2 | few | CASSERRGAPDTQYF
NA | TRBJ2-1 | 15 | TRBV7-6 | once | CASSQRQTTYNEQFF
NA | TRBJ2-3 | 16 | TRBV6-4 | NA | CASSENPDKGTDTQYF
NA | TRBJ1-1 | 16 | TRBV5-1 | NA | CASSLDLGKGNTEAFF
NA | TRBJ2-1 | 15 | TRBV9 | NA | CASSVTGTHYNEQFF
NA | TRBJ1-5 | 12 | TRBV28 | NA | CASSLLNQPQHF
NA | TRBJ2-1 | 13 | TRBV11-2 | NA | CASSLGGAGEQFF
TRBD1 | TRBJ2-3 | 17 | TRBV5-4 | NA | CASSLTGGRSSTDTQYF
TRBD1 | TRBJ2-7 | 13 | TRBV29-1 | NA | CSVGGRQGGEQYF
NA | TRBJ2-2 | 17 | TRBV4-1 | NA | CASSQERRDTNTGELFF
NA | TRBJ2-5 | 12 | TRBV6-8 | NA | CASTADQETQYF
NA | TRBJ2-5 | 15 | TRBV19 | NA | CASSIGGRPGETQYF
NA | TRBJ2-7 | 14 | TRBV9 | NA | CASSARDGTYEQYF
NA | TRBJ2-5 | 15 | TRBV15 | NA | CATSSRVIAQETQYF
NA | TRBJ2-2 | 12 | TRBV6-1 | NA | CASSELSGELFF
NA | TRBJ1-1 | 16 | TRBV6-6 | NA | CASSRFSGTQNTEAFF
TRBD2 | TRBJ2-4 | 16 | TRBV11-2 | few | CASSPSLAGGQNIQYF
NA | TRBJ2-7 | 14 | TRBV5-1 | NA | CASSSQDDAGEQYF
NA | TRBJ1-1 | 15 | TRBV11-2 | NA | CASSLAPQGISEAFF
NA | TRBJ1-4 | 12 | TRBV30 | NA | CAWQGPDEKLFF
TRBD2 | TRBJ2-1 | 15 | TRBV29-1 | NA | CSVEEVAGGSDEQFF
NA | TRBJ2-2 | 18 | TRBV18 | NA | CASSPRLRITPNTGELFF
TRBD2 | TRBJ2-1 | 17 | TRBV7-9 | NA | CASSSPGAGGSYNEQFF
NA | TRBJ1-4 | 12 | TRBV28 | NA | CAGGRANEKLFF
NA | TRBJ2-2 | 15 | TRBV9 | NA | CASSRTGGLTGELFF
NA | TRBJ2-1 | 13 | TRBV9 | NA | CASSVAGSDEQFF
TRBD2 | TRBJ2-3 | 14 | TRBV5-1 | NA | CASSSRLARDTQYF
NA | TRBJ2-7 | 16 | TRBV5-4 | NA | CASSPQGGGGTYEQYF
NA | TRBJ1-2 | 14 | TRBV5-6 | NA | CASSPRGGFYGYTF